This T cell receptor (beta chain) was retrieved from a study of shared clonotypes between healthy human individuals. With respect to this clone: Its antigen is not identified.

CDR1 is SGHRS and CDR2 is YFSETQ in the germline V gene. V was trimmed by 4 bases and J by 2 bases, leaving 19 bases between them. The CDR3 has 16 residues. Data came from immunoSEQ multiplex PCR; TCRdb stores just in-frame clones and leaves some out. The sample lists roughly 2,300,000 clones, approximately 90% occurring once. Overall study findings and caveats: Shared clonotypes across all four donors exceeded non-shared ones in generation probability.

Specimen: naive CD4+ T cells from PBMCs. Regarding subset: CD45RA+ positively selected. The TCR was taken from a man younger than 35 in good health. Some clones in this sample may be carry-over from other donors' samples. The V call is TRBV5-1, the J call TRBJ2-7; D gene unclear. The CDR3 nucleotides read TGCGCCAGCAGCCCCATCTCTGGCGGAAGAGCCTACGAGCAGTACTTC. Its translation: CASSPISGGRAYEQYF.